Listed here are 30 T cell receptor beta chains from one sample, sequenced in a study of blood T cells in healthy people across ages. Through a sample-barcoded 5' primer and a J-beta primer mix, a second PCR was run for roughly 6 to 11 cycles. TCRdb reprocessed the 5' RACE reads with MiXCR, giving one entry per CDR3 protein. There are about 670,000 distinct CDR3 sequences in the sample; approximately 52% occur only once, and roughly 13% lies in the top ten. Sequenced sample: blood. The receptors stem from a woman older than 75 in good health.

This clonotype has just one count. The gene calls are TRBV9 and TRBJ2-3; 8 bases agree with TRBD2. V was clipped by 0 bases and J by 4 bases; unmatched bases: 4. Per the germline V gene, CDR1 is SGDLS and CDR2 is YYNGEE. This CDR3 spans 15 amino acids. The DNA for the CDR3 is TGTGCCAGCAGCGTAGCGGGGGGGCCTCCAGATACGCAGTATTTT. It specifies CASSVAGGPPDTQYF.

Many counts were recorded for this clonotype. The J gene is TRBJ2-4, the V gene TRBV4-1; D is perhaps TRBD1 (7 bases). The CDR3 totals 19 residues. The germline V and J ends were trimmed by 0 bases and 0 bases, with 18 bases remaining between them. The V gene's germline CDR1 is MGHRA and CDR2 YSYEKL. The DNA for the CDR3 is TGCGCCAGCAGCCAAGATCCCACCAGGGGGGATAGAGCCAAAAACATTCAGTACTTC. Translating it yields CASSQDPTRGDRAKNIQYF.

V gene TRBV3-1 combines with J gene TRBJ2-7; 7 bases are shared with TRBD1. The trim removed 4 bases at V and 3 bases at J, leaving 6 bases unmatched. Germline V gene sequence: CDR1 LGHDT, CDR2 YNNKEL (reference sequence). CDR3 length: 14 amino acids. The CDR3 sequence is CASSPGDSLYEQYF. The CDR3 nucleotides read TGTGCCAGCAGCCCCGGGGACAGCCTCTACGAGCAGTACTTC.

V and J are TRBV12-3 or TRBV12-4 and TRBJ2-3, with D uncertain. Deletions cut 6 bases from V and 4 bases from J, with 11 bases between. CDR3 length: 13 residues. CDR3 nucleotides: TGTGCCAGCAGCCCCGAACGAGCAGATACGCAGTATTTT. As protein: CASSPERADTQYF.

The sample holds many counts of this clonotype. The chain is built from TRBV7-8 and TRBJ2-5; no firm D call. V lost 1 base and J lost 8, with 5 bases in between. Germline CDR1 reads SGHVS; CDR2 reads FQNEAQ. The CDR3 contains 11 residues. The CDR3 coding sequence is TGTGCCAGCAGCTTAGAGTCTACCCAGTACTTC. Translating it yields CASSLESTQYF.

The chain couples TRBV10-3 to TRBJ2-1; D gene unclear. The J call may be wrong; the DNA end is better matched by TRBJ2-7. Germline CDR1 reads ENHRY; CDR2 reads SYGVKD. This CDR3 has 13 amino acids. The CDR3 DNA follows: TGTGCCATCAGTGACCCGTTGGTCAATGAGCAGTACTTC. This encodes CAISDPLVNEQYF.

The chain combines TRBV20-1 with TRBJ2-5; 9 bases align to TRBD1. Germline loops: CDR1 DFQATT, CDR2 SNEGSKA (reference sequence). The V and J ends lost 6 bases and 2 bases, in that order; junction bases with no gene match: 13. The CDR3 loop spans 16 amino acids. The CDR3: CSAQTGTGQYQETQYF. DNA for the CDR3: TGCAGTGCCCAAACAGGGACAGGGCAATATCAAGAGACCCAGTACTTC.

A word on this clonotype: A much larger clonotype is one base distant, so this may be a read error. V is TRBV25-1 and J is TRBJ2-5, with 10 bases fitting TRBD2. The CDR3 has 20 residues. Germline V gene data show CDR1 as MGHDK and CDR2 as SYGVNS. The CDR3 reads CASSGLPSGGGGFMVETKYF. CDR3 DNA: TGTGCCAGCAGTGGACTCCCTAGCGGGGGTGGTGGGTTTATGGTGGAGACCAAGTACTTC.

The V and J genes are TRBV14 and TRBJ2-1; 8 bases agree with TRBD2. The J segment lost 8 bases and the V segment lost 1 base, leaving 10 bases of the junction unmatched. The CDR3 loop spans 16 amino acids. Per the germline V gene, CDR1 is SGHDN and CDR2 is FVKESK. As DNA, the CDR3 is TGTGCCAGCAGCCAAGCTGCGACTGGCGGGAGGTATGAGCAGTTCTTC. Its protein product is CASSQAATGGRYEQFF.

The V call is TRBV9, the J call TRBJ2-5; no clear D gene. V shed 4 bases and J shed 11 bases, with 15 bases lying between them. Germline CDR1 and CDR2: SGDLS and YYNGEE. CDR3 length equals 12 residues. The CDR3 loop is CASSPLEREQYF. The CDR3 nucleotides read TGTGCCAGCAGCCCTCTAGAGCGTGAGCAGTACTTC.

This chain uses TRBV18 with TRBJ1-2; D perhaps matches TRBD1 (5 bases). CDR3 size: 13 residues. The germline V gene encodes CDR1 KGHSH and CDR2 LQKENI. Trimming left V 2 bases short and J 6 bases short, with 10 bases between. The CDR3 spells CASSPEGWHGYTF. The DNA of the CDR3 is TGTGCCAGCTCACCAGAGGGGTGGCATGGCTACACCTTC.

The J gene is TRBJ1-1, the V gene TRBV20-1; weak D call: TRBD1 (5 bases). Germline CDR1 is DFQATT and CDR2 is SNEGSKA (reference sequence). V was shortened by 5 bases and J by 3 bases, with 16 bases between the two germline ends. The CDR3 has 14 residues. The CDR3 DNA follows: TGCAGTGCTCCAAACGGGGGGGTGGACACTGAAGCTTTCTTT. The encoded protein is CSAPNGGVDTEAFF.

The gene calls are TRBV29-1 and TRBJ2-4, with 10 bases identical to TRBD1. Judging by the DNA end, TRBJ2-7 fits better; the J call may be wrong. The CDR3 has 12 residues. The germline CDR1 and CDR2 sequences are SQVTM and ANQGSEA. CDR3 region: CSVIWTGGEQYF. In DNA, the CDR3 is TGCAGCGTGATCTGGACAGGGGGCGAGCAGTACTTC.

This clonotype was seen repeatedly, ten times or more. The V and J genes are TRBV10-3 and TRBJ2-3, with 10 bases matching TRBD2. Looked up from germline, CDR1 is ENHRY and CDR2 is SYGVKD. There are 17 residues in the CDR3. The trim removed 4 bases at V and 4 bases at J, leaving 11 bases unmatched. CDR3 nucleotide sequence: TGTGCCATCAGTGCTACTCAAACTAGCGGGGTTGCAGATACGCAGTATTTT. It is translated as CAISATQTSGVADTQYF.

This CDR3 is CSATGLPPSNQPQHF. CDR3 nucleotide sequence: TGCAGTGCCACGGGCCTCCCCCCAAGCAATCAGCCCCAGCATTTT. This sequence joins TRBV20-1 and TRBJ1-5; D remains unclear. With 6 bases removed from V and 1 base from J, the gap between germline ends came to 16 bases. The CDR3 consists of 15 residues. CDR1 and CDR2 (germline): DFQATT, SNEGSKA (reference sequence).

The genes are TRBV20-1 and TRBJ2-7; D ambiguous. The V gene's germline CDR1 is DFQATT and CDR2 SNEGSKA (reference sequence). V was clipped by 0 bases and J by 9 bases, with 6 bases between them. The CDR3 sequence is 10 residues long. CDR3: CSAREAGQYF. The DNA for the CDR3 is TGCAGTGCTAGAGAGGCAGGGCAGTACTTC.

In the case of this clonotype: A much larger clone lies one base from this, so it may be a read error. CDR3 in amino acids: CPSSWTGGYEQYF. DNA for the CDR3: TGTCCCAGCAGCTGGACAGGGGGCTACGAGCAGTACTTC. V and J are TRBV27 and TRBJ2-4; 10 bases line up with TRBD1. The DNA end is a closer match to TRBJ2-7, so the J assignment may be wrong. The length of the CDR3 is 13 residues. The germline V gene encodes CDR1 MNHEY and CDR2 SMNVEV (reference sequence).

The rearrangement joins TRBV21-1 to TRBJ2-2; the table calls TRBD1, which could not be checked here. TRBV21-1 is a documented pseudogene. The CDR3 consists of 16 residues. The CDR3 here is CASSKDWTVNTGELFF. CDR3 DNA: TGTGCCAGCAGCAAAGACTGGACAGTTAACACCGGGGAGCTGTTTTTT.

The chain couples TRBV7-9 to TRBJ2-7; perhaps TRBD1 as D (7 bases). The J call could be wrong; TRBJ2-5 is a better fit for the DNA end. Germline CDR1 is SEHNR and CDR2 is FQNEAQ (reference sequence). This CDR3 comprises 18 residues. The CDR3 here is CASSLFAHRGRGQETQYF. In DNA form, the CDR3 reads TGTGCCAGCAGCTTGTTCGCGCATAGGGGGCGGGGACAAGAGACCCAGTACTTC.

This clonotype was detected ten times or more. The rearrangement links TRBV7-6 to TRBJ2-1, with D perhaps TRBD1 (5 bases). The CDR3 is 14 amino acids. The germline gives CDR1 SGHVS, CDR2 FNYEAQ. V lost 5 bases and J lost 5, with 13 bases in between. CDR3 sequence: CASSQTAPDNEQFF. The CDR3 coding sequence is TGTGCCAGCAGCCAGACAGCCCCAGACAATGAGCAGTTCTTC.

To note about this clonotype: A much larger clonotype is one base distant, so this may be a read error. The chain employs TRBV20-1 and TRBJ1-4, with D maybe TRBD1 (5 bases). Trimming took off 3 bases at V and 8 bases at J, with 7 bases between the two ends. The CDR3 length is 11 residues. Germline V gives CDR1 DFQATT, CDR2 SNEGSKA (reference sequence). CDR3 sequence (DNA): TGCAGTGCTAGCTGGGGGGAAAAACTGTTTTTT. As protein: CSASWGEKLFF.

V and J are TRBV2 and TRBJ1-4; D might be TRBD1 (5 bases). From germline, CDR1 is SNHLY and CDR2 FYNNEI. Trimming pared 0 bases from V and 7 bases from J, leaving 12 bases between. CDR3 length: 15 residues. CDR3 loop: CASSEALGEGEKLFF. CDR3 sequence (DNA): TGTGCCAGCAGTGAAGCGCTAGGGGAGGGTGAAAAACTGTTTTTT.

This chain joins TRBV11-2 and TRBJ1-2, with a tentative D call TRBD1 (6 bases). Germline CDR1 reads SGHAT; CDR2 reads FQNNGV. Trimming removed 4 bases from V and 4 bases from J, with 19 bases in between. The CDR3 contains 16 residues. The CDR3, as DNA: TGTGCCAGCAGCTCTGGGGGCAGAGTAATCGGCTATGGCTACACCTTC. It translates to CASSSGGRVIGYGYTF.

In this sample, this clonotype turned up many times. V usage is TRBV10-3 and J usage is TRBJ1-6; D not certain. Germline assignment: CDR1 ENHRY and CDR2 SYGVKD. The CDR3 is 14 residues long. Trimming removed 7 bases from V and 5 bases from J, with 12 bases in between. The CDR3 loop is CAINTAANNSPLHF. CDR3 sequence (DNA): TGTGCCATCAACACAGCAGCAAATAATTCACCCCTCCACTTT.

This clonotype occurred many times. The rearrangement links TRBV20-1 to TRBJ2-7, with TRBD1 matching 7 bases. Germline CDR1 and CDR2: DFQATT and SNEGSKA (reference sequence). Losses at the gene ends were 1 base for V and 2 bases for J; bases not matched to a gene: 11. This CDR3 comprises 16 residues. CDR3 amino acids: CSARGDPRRGPYEQYF. The CDR3 region has the DNA TGCAGTGCTAGAGGGGATCCTAGAAGGGGGCCCTACGAGCAGTACTTC.

The chain is built from TRBV20-1 and TRBJ1-2; D might be TRBD1 (6 bases). The germline V gene encodes CDR1 DFQATT and CDR2 SNEGSKA (reference sequence). This CDR3 contains 14 residues. V shed 6 bases and J shed 4 bases, with 18 bases lying between them. CDR3 loop: CSAISGQRLYGYTF. DNA of the CDR3: TGCAGTGCCATTTCCGGACAGCGCCTCTATGGCTACACCTTC.

This clonotype was observed at least ten times. CDR3: CSARDERVLLDNEQFF. CDR3 DNA: TGCAGTGCTAGAGATGAGCGAGTACTTCTTGACAATGAGCAGTTCTTC. This chain connects TRBV20-1 to TRBJ2-1; D remains ambiguous. Germline-derived CDR1 and CDR2 are DFQATT and SNEGSKA (reference sequence). The CDR3 sequence is 16 residues long. The ends were cut back, 0 bases at V and 5 bases at J, with 17 bases in the middle.

This clonotype appeared once. This could be a read error, since a much larger clone is one nucleotide away. The rearrangement links TRBV6-2 or TRBV6-3 to TRBJ2-5, with D possibly matching TRBD2 (6 bases). Trimming stripped 10 bases from V and 1 base from J, with 16 bases between. Germline V gene data show CDR1 as MNHEY and CDR2 as SVGEGT. The CDR3 is made up of 14 amino acids. The CDR3 reads CATAPGTFQETQYF. The CDR3 coding sequence is TGTGCCACCGCCCCCGGGACTTTCCAAGAGACCCAGTACTTC.

In regard to this clonotype: This could be a read error, since a much larger clone is one nucleotide away. The chain is built from TRBV11-2 and TRBJ2-1; 7 nucleotides align to TRBD1. This CDR3 has 15 residues. Germline CDR1 and CDR2: SGHAT and FQNNGV. This CDR3 is CVSSPDRVSYNEQFF. As DNA, the CDR3 is TGTGTCAGCAGCCCAGACAGGGTCTCCTACAATGAGCAGTTCTTC.

On this clonotype itself: A much larger clone is a single base away; this may be a read error. In DNA, the CDR3 is TGTGCCAGCAGCTTAGCTGGGGGAGGACCCTACGAGCAGTTCTTC. It codes for CASSLAGGGPYEQFF. The chain combines TRBV7-2 with TRBJ2-1; tentative D call: TRBD2 (6 bases). V was cut by 0 bases and J by 10 bases, with 16 bases left in between. The CDR3 is 15 residues long. Germline CDR1 is SGHTA and CDR2 is FQGNSA.